This record covers a single T cell receptor beta chain. One junction end does not reproduce the germline sequence, and a read error may be involved. In the source study's methods: Amplification from reference gene primers served as the basis for estimated nucleated cell counts. The data were produced by immunoSEQ multiplex PCR, yet TCRdb's version contains in-frame clones alone and is incomplete. V and J calls and clone size come straight from that table; D and trimming were deduced from the DNA. The data show over 100,000 clones, roughly four fifths seen once. This record belongs to a study of blood T cell repertoires in COVID-19. The wider study: Material from acute and convalescent COVID-19 was sourced from the United States, Italy and Spain. The cDNA or gDNA used as material had been derived from T cells, B-cell-depleted T cells, or PBMCs.

Germline CDR1 reads MGHDK; CDR2 reads SYGVNS. CDR3 size: 11 residues. This clonotype originated in a man between 65 and 85 years old with acute or convalescent COVID-19. This rearrangement joins TRBV25-1 to TRBJ2-7; 7 nucleotides agree with TRBD1. Sequenced sample: peripheral blood. In DNA form, the CDR3 reads TGTGCCAGCAGTCAGAACACGGACAGGTTCTTC. Its protein is CASSQNTDRFF.